The 15 T cell receptor beta chains below come from one sample, sequenced in a study of blood T cell repertoires in COVID-19. Sequencing used immunoSEQ multiplex PCR; TCRdb keeps in-frame clones, though not all of them. The sample lists tens of thousands of clones; about 86% were seen once. Sequenced material: peripheral blood. All receptors derive from a man in his sixties with acute or convalescent COVID-19.

This chain uses TRBV5-1 with TRBJ2-1; 11 nucleotides match TRBD2. J was trimmed by 6 bases and V by 4 bases; bases with no gene match: 6. The CDR3 length is 15 residues. Germline V CDR1 and CDR2: SGHRS, YFSETQ. The CDR3 reads CASSLLAGGANEQFF. Here the CDR3 DNA reads TGCGCCAGCAGCCTCCTAGCGGGAGGAGCCAATGAGCAGTTCTTC.

The rearrangement links TRBV7-9 to TRBJ2-7; 7 positions agree with TRBD1. Germline-derived CDR1 and CDR2 are SEHNR and FQNEAQ (reference sequence). V was pared by 5 bases and J by 2 bases, with 9 bases of the junction left unmatched. The CDR3 has 15 amino acids. The CDR3 bases are TGTGCCAGCAGCAGAGACAGGGACGACGCCTACGAGCAGTACTTC. Its protein is CASSRDRDDAYEQYF.

The chain uses TRBV15 and TRBJ2-7, with 7 bases fitting TRBD1. The CDR3 runs to 15 residues. Germline lookup yields CDR1 LNHNV and CDR2 YYDKDF (reference sequence). J gave up 2 bases and V 0 bases, and 4 bases lay outside the gene matches. The CDR3 region is CATSRDIGTAYEQYF. The CDR3, as DNA: TGTGCCACCAGCAGAGATATCGGGACAGCCTACGAGCAGTACTTC.

The chain is built from TRBV5-1 and TRBJ2-7; 8 bases are shared with TRBD1. The CDR3 has 13 residues. Trimming at V came to 4 bases and at J to 5 bases, leaving 5 bases not matched to a gene. CDR1 is SGHRS, CDR2 YFSETQ, per germline. The CDR3 region has the DNA TGCGCCAGCAGCGGGGCAGGGGGCCACGAGCAGTACTTC. This codes for CASSGAGGHEQYF.

In this sample, this clone turned up once. V gene TRBV29-1 combines with J gene TRBJ1-2; D may be TRBD1 (5 bases). Between the trimmed V and J ends, which lost 5 bases and 8 bases, there was a span of 15 bases. From germline, CDR1 is SQVTM and CDR2 ANQGSEA. CDR3 length equals 12 residues. The CDR3 bases are TGCAGCGTTTTCGTCGGGGGTAAAGGCTACACCTTC. It codes for CSVFVGGKGYTF.

The CDR3 reads CASSYAGGPDTQYF. CDR3 DNA: TGTGCCAGCAGTTACGCGGGAGGGCCAGATACGCAGTATTTT. This sequence joins TRBV6-5 and TRBJ2-3, with 9 bases that match TRBD2. The CDR3 consists of 14 residues. CDR1 MNHEY and CDR2 SVGAGI come from the germline V gene. The V gene end was trimmed by 2 bases and the J gene end by 4 bases; junction bases not matched to a gene: 1.

This clone appeared once. The chain employs TRBV19 and TRBJ2-4, with 8 positions matching TRBD1. There are 15 residues in the CDR3. Germline trimming cut 3 bases from V and 8 bases from J; bases unmatched to any gene: 9. From germline, CDR1 is LNHDA and CDR2 SQIVND (reference sequence). CDR3 sequence (DNA): TGTGCCAGTAGTATTCAACCAGGGGGCAAGGACATTCAGTACTTC. Translated: CASSIQPGGKDIQYF. Complete variable domain (other parts from reference TRBV19 and TRBJ2-4): DGGITQSPKYLFRKEGQNVTLSCEQNLNHDAMYWYRQDPGQGLRLIYYSQIVNDFQKGDIAEGYSVSREKKESFPLTVTSAQKNPTAFYLCASSIQPGGKDIQYFGAGTRLSVL.

The chain is built from TRBV7-2 and TRBJ1-3; D is perhaps TRBD1 (6 bases). CDR3 size: 15 residues. The ends were cut back, 0 bases at V and 3 bases at J, with 9 bases in the middle. CDR1 and CDR2 from the germline V gene are SGHTA and FQGNSA. CDR3 region: CASSLAGRGGNTIYF. CDR3 sequence (DNA): TGTGCCAGCAGCTTAGCGGGCAGGGGTGGAAACACCATATATTTT.

The gene calls are TRBV7-2 and TRBJ2-6; 10 bases align to TRBD1. The trim removed 5 bases at V and 2 bases at J, leaving 6 bases unmatched. The CDR3 length is 17 residues. From germline, CDR1 is SGHTA and CDR2 FQGNSA. The CDR3 spells CASSKETGGTGANVLTF. The DNA for the CDR3 is TGTGCCAGCAGCAAAGAGACAGGGGGCACTGGGGCCAACGTCCTGACTTTC. The variable domain in full, with the rest retrieved from reference TRBV7-2 and TRBJ2-6, is GAGVSQSPSNKVTEKGKDVELRCDPISGHTALYWYRQSLGQGLEFLIYFQGNSAPDKSGLPSDRFSAERTGGSVSTLTIQRTQQEDSAVYLCASSKETGGTGANVLTFGAGSRLTVL.

About this clone: Distinct nucleotide sequences in the sample also encode this CDR3. The genes are TRBV5-1 and TRBJ1-1; 8 bases fit TRBD1. Germline-derived CDR1 and CDR2 are SGHRS and YFSETQ. CDR3 length: 14 residues. Trimming at V came to 4 bases and at J to 1 base, leaving 3 bases not matched to a gene. CDR3 sequence: CASSLGQANTEAFF. As DNA, the CDR3 is TGCGCCAGCAGCCTGGGACAGGCGAACACTGAAGCTTTCTTT.

This clone was counted once. This chain joins TRBV7-2 and TRBJ2-2; D might be TRBD2 (5 bases). This CDR3 is 13 amino acids long. Germline V lookup: CDR1 SGHTA, CDR2 FQGNSA. Deletions cut 7 bases from V and 4 bases from J, with 10 bases between. The CDR3 loop reads CASTRGTTGELFF. The CDR3 DNA reads TGTGCCAGCACTCGGGGTACCACCGGGGAGCTGTTTTTT.

V usage is TRBV30 and J usage is TRBJ1-6; TRBD1 might be the D (6 bases). This CDR3 region has 15 residues. Germline values: CDR1 GTSNPN, CDR2 SVGIG (reference sequence). The germline V and J ends were trimmed by 0 bases and 7 bases, with 13 bases remaining between them. CDR3 loop: CAWSVSGGPNSPLHF. In nucleotides, the CDR3 is TGTGCCTGGAGTGTGTCGGGGGGCCCCAATTCACCCCTCCACTTT.

The chain is built from TRBV11-2 and TRBJ2-1; TRBD2 matches 11 bases. V dropped 4 bases and J dropped 8; count of bases not matched to a gene: 19. CDR3 length: 19 residues. From germline, CDR1 is SGHAT and CDR2 FQNNGV. In nucleotides, the CDR3 is TGTGCCAGCAGCTCCTGGGGACGGTCCGGGACTAGCGGCGCCGATGAGCAGTTCTTC. Its protein product is CASSSWGRSGTSGADEQFF.

This chain uses TRBV27 with TRBJ2-5, with TRBD1 matching 8 bases. This CDR3 is built from 15 residues. The germline V gene has CDR1 MNHEY and CDR2 SMNVEV (reference sequence). V shed 3 bases, J shed 3 bases, and the junction held 6 bases outside the gene matches. The CDR3 loop reads CASSFTGTGKETQYF. In nucleotides, the CDR3 is TGTGCCAGCAGTTTCACCGGGACAGGCAAAGAGACCCAGTACTTC.

The chain employs TRBV29-1 and TRBJ2-2; 8 nucleotides line up with TRBD1. With V trimmed by 4 bases and J by 2 bases, 6 bases remained unmatched. CDR1 SQVTM and CDR2 ANQGSEA come from the germline V gene. The length of the CDR3 is 15 residues. This chain's CDR3 is CSVVTGGRNTGELFF. In nucleotides, the CDR3 is TGCAGCGTTGTAACAGGGGGACGAAACACCGGGGAGCTGTTTTTT.